The sequence of this T cell receptor (beta chain) was determined in a study of blood T cell repertoires in COVID-19. Study-level information: Spain, Italy and the United States supplied samples that represented acute and convalescent COVID-19. In each case, the material was cDNA or gDNA derived from T cells, B-cell-depleted T cells, or PBMCs.

Clones were sequenced by immunoSEQ multiplex PCR, and TCRdb holds only the in-frame ones, with some missing. The table records around 310,000 clones, nearly 90% of them present only once. The CDR3 runs to 13 residues. The germline gives CDR1 SQVTM, CDR2 ANQGSEA. V shed 1 base, J shed 11 bases, and the junction held 8 bases outside the gene matches. Sequencing input: peripheral blood. V usage is TRBV29-1 and J usage is TRBJ1-1; TRBD1 matches 9 bases. The source of this sequence is a woman in her forties with COVID-19, enrolled during active disease. The CDR3 region has the DNA TGCAGCGTTGAAGTTATACAGGGGGCCCGGGCTTTCTTT. Its translation is CSVEVIQGARAFF.